This T cell receptor (beta chain) was sequenced in a study of PD-1 blockade in classical Hodgkin lymphoma. Looking at the study overall: Treatment was intravenous nivolumab, 3 mg/kg every 2 weeks, until progression.

Comments on this clone: What it binds is unknown.

Trimming removed 0 bases from V and 2 bases from J; junction bases left unmatched: 7. The CDR3 loop spans 16 amino acids. The germline V gene encodes CDR1 ENHRY and CDR2 SYGVKD. The study's findings and limits: Patients who initiated nivolumab within 1 year of ASCT were excluded. CD8+ TCR diversity did not rise significantly by C4D1, unlike CD4+. Although disease activity or prior therapy may be involved, causes of the repertoire differences remain undefined.

Clones were read by immunoSEQ multiplex PCR, and TCRdb kept only the in-frame ones, dropping some. Among more than 30,000 clones, 80% to 90% were seen once, and the ten largest hold 6% to 8%. Autologous stem cell transplantation was followed by relapse in every patient, and brentuximab vedotin exposure varied. The sample here was peripheral blood mononuclear cells (PBMCs), taken before the second cycle of nivolumab. The rearrangement links TRBV10-3 to TRBJ2-7; 7 bases agree with TRBD2. This sequence was found in a human donor with classical Hodgkin lymphoma. The CDR3 loop reads CAISESLADSAYEQYF. The CDR3 DNA is TGTGCCATCAGTGAGTCGCTAGCGGATTCTGCCTACGAGCAGTACTTC.